This T cell receptor (beta chain) was identified in a study of blood T cell repertoires in COVID-19. CDR3 length equals 15 residues. Germline loops: CDR1 ENHRY, CDR2 SYGVKD. Trimming cost V 3 bases and J 4 bases; bases outside gene matches: 3. Clones were read by immunoSEQ multiplex PCR, and TCRdb kept only the in-frame ones, dropping some. The sample contains a few hundred thousand clones, approximately 80% of which appear only once. The material sequenced was PBMCs or T cells enriched from blood (not recorded which). The TCR sequence derives from a woman between 40 and 55 years old with acute COVID-19. The V gene is TRBV10-3, the J gene TRBJ2-3; TRBD2 agrees at 11 bases. Written as DNA, the CDR3 is TGTGCCATCAGTGATAGCGGGAGGGCCGCAGATACGCAGTATTTT. The encoded protein is CAISDSGRAADTQYF.